The next 15 T cell receptor beta chains were all read from a single sample in a study of T cells in Graves' hyperthyroidism and ophthalmopathy. Amplification of TCR beta CDR3 regions used RNA as the template. A set of HTBI primers served as the primers for a first-round RT-PCR of the TCR CDR3. Using its own MiXCR run on the multiplex PCR reads, TCRdb lists one record per CDR3 protein. The sample yields nearly 600,000 distinct CDR3 sequences, roughly 14% seen once. The specimen sequenced was blood. All receptors derive from a woman aged 30 to 39 with Graves' hyperthyroidism that later progressed to Graves' ophthalmopathy.

This chain connects TRBV30 to TRBJ2-7; D unclear. V was clipped by 8 bases and J by 1 base, with 18 bases between them. Germline assignment: CDR1 GTSNPN and CDR2 SVGIG (reference sequence). The CDR3 runs 14 residues. In DNA form, the CDR3 reads TGTGCCGTATCCCTACCGTCAGGATCCTACGAGCAGTACTTC. Its translation: CAVSLPSGSYEQYF.

This clonotype was recorded at least ten times. As DNA, the CDR3 is TGTGCCAGCAGCCAAGATAGCAGCTTACTCTCTGGAAACACCATATATTTT. Translated, it gives CASSQDSSLLSGNTIYF. The chain joins TRBV14 to TRBJ1-3; the D is unclear. This CDR3 has 17 amino acids. V was pared by 0 bases and J by 0 bases, with 12 bases between. CDR1 and CDR2 (germline): SGHDN, FVKESK. Drawing the rest from reference TRBV14 and TRBJ1-3, the complete variable domain is EAGVTQFPSHSVIEKGQTVTLRCDPISGHDNLYWYRRVMGKEIKFLLHFVKESKQDESGMPNNRFLAERTGGTYSTLKVQPAELEDSGVYFCASSQDSSLLSGNTIYFGEGSWLTVV.

The chain couples TRBV15 to TRBJ2-5, with D perhaps matching TRBD2 (5 bases). The germline CDR1 and CDR2 sequences are LNHNV and YYDKDF (reference sequence). This CDR3 has 16 amino acids. The germline V and J ends were trimmed by 5 bases and 0 bases, with 16 bases remaining between them. The CDR3 DNA is TGTGCCACCAGCGCCACGGGAAGGGCTTACCAAGAGACCCAGTACTTC. The encoded protein is CATSATGRAYQETQYF.

This clonotype was counted many times. This sequence joins TRBV6-1 and TRBJ1-2, with D perhaps matching TRBD1 (5 bases). The CDR3 runs to 17 residues. CDR1 is MNHNS and CDR2 is SASEGT in the germline V gene. The germline V and J ends were trimmed by 6 bases and 5 bases, with 25 bases remaining between them. The CDR3 loop reads CASRPFETELGLYGYTF. Here the CDR3 DNA reads TGTGCCAGCAGACCATTCGAGACAGAACTGGGCTTGTATGGCTACACCTTC.

This chain links TRBV25-1 with TRBJ1-4; 10 bases are shared with TRBD1. With V trimmed by 6 bases and J by 3 bases, 7 bases remained unmatched. Germline V CDR1 and CDR2: MGHDK, SYGVNS. This CDR3 has 16 residues. The CDR3 DNA reads TGTGCCAGCAGAACGTTCGGACAGGGGGCTAATGAAAAACTGTTTTTT. This sequence encodes CASRTFGQGANEKLFF.

Points on this clonotype: The junction departs from germline at one end; a sequencing error may be responsible. The CDR3 nucleotides read TGCAGCGTCGAAGAAACATCGAATCAGCCCCAGCATTTT. It yields the protein CSVEETSNQPQHF. This chain joins TRBV29-1 and TRBJ1-5; D remains ambiguous. Germline-derived CDR1 and CDR2 are SQVTM and ANQGSEA. CDR3 length: 13 residues.

This clonotype was seen repeatedly, ten times or more. This chain uses TRBV27 with TRBJ2-2; D remains unclear. Germline V CDR1 and CDR2: MNHEY, SMNVEV (reference sequence). The V and J ends lost 7 bases and 4 bases respectively, with 10 bases between them. The CDR3 covers 13 residues. CDR3 amino acids: CASTPQGTGELFF. CDR3 sequence (DNA): TGTGCCAGCACTCCCCAAGGCACCGGGGAGCTGTTTTTT.

The rearrangement joins TRBV6-1 to TRBJ2-7; D is possibly TRBD1 or TRBD2 (5 bases each). CDR1 and CDR2 from the germline V gene are MNHNS and SASEGT. CDR3 size: 13 residues. V was clipped by 7 bases and J by 2 bases, with 12 bases between them. The CDR3 is CASTGTWTYEQYF. Here the CDR3 DNA reads TGTGCCAGCACCGGGACCTGGACCTACGAGCAGTACTTC.

This sequence joins TRBV10-3 and TRBJ1-4; tentatively, D is TRBD1 (5 bases). Trimming stripped 11 bases from V and 0 bases from J, with 16 bases between. The CDR3 is 15 residues long. Per the germline V gene, CDR1 is ENHRY and CDR2 is SYGVKD. The CDR3 here is CAVGRGSTTNEKLFF. CDR3 nucleotide sequence: TGTGCCGTGGGGCGTGGCTCCACAACTAATGAAAAACTGTTTTTT.

This clonotype came up many times. V and J are TRBV2 and TRBJ2-1, with 11 bases fitting TRBD2. This CDR3 region has 19 residues. Germline loops: CDR1 SNHLY, CDR2 FYNNEI. V dropped 2 bases and J dropped 3; count of bases not matched to a gene: 12. The CDR3 DNA is TGTGCCAGCAGTGAAAGGTCCGGACTAGCGGGCGATCTCTACAATGAGCAGTTCTTC. It translates to CASSERSGLAGDLYNEQFF.

Many counts were recorded for this clonotype. The rearrangement uses TRBV2 and TRBJ2-5; the D call may be TRBD1 or TRBD2 (5 bases each). V was cut by 3 bases and J by 6 bases, with 11 bases left in between. Germline V lookup: CDR1 SNHLY, CDR2 FYNNEI. This CDR3 is built from 13 residues. The CDR3 sequence: CASSEGVQKTQYF. The CDR3 nucleotides are TGTGCCAGCAGTGAGGGGGTCCAGAAGACCCAGTACTTC.

V is TRBV7-9 and J is TRBJ1-2; 7 nucleotides align to TRBD1. The CDR3 extends over 15 amino acids. J gave up 3 bases and V 5 bases, and 9 bases lay outside the gene matches. Germline V CDR1 and CDR2: SEHNR, FQNEAQ (reference sequence). The DNA of the CDR3 is TGTGCCAGCAGCATACAGGGGATCGGTGACTATGGCTACACCTTC. Protein: CASSIQGIGDYGYTF.

This clonotype has a count of ten or more. The chain joins TRBV11-3 to TRBJ2-7; 10 nucleotides line up with TRBD2. CDR1 and CDR2 (germline): SGHNT, YENEEA. The length of the CDR3 is 14 residues. The V gene end was trimmed by 6 bases and the J gene end by 2 bases; junction bases not matched to a gene: 4. The CDR3 nucleotides read TGTGCCAGCAGGACTAGCGGGCGACCCTACGAGCAGTACTTC. It codes for CASRTSGRPYEQYF. The full variable domain, with the rest looked up from reference TRBV11-3 and TRBJ2-7, is EAGVVQSPRYKIIEKKQPVAFWCNPISGHNTLYWYLQNLGQGPELLIRYENEEAVDDSQLPKDRFSAERLKGVDSTLKIQPAELGDSAVYLCASRTSGRPYEQYFGPGTRLTVT.

In its sample, this clonotype was seen a few times. The chain carries TRBV9 and TRBJ2-3; TRBD2 matches 16 bases. CDR3 length: 20 amino acids. Germline lookup yields CDR1 SGDLS and CDR2 YYNGEE. Trimming at V came to 3 bases and at J to 2 bases, leaving 12 bases not matched to a gene. Here the CDR3 DNA reads TGTGCCAGCAGCGCGTTACCGGGACTAGCGGGAGGGCGGTTCACAGATACGCAGTATTTT. Translating gives CASSALPGLAGGRFTDTQYF.

V usage is TRBV19 and J usage is TRBJ1-2; weak D call: TRBD1 (5 bases). CDR1 is LNHDA and CDR2 is SQIVND in the germline V gene (reference sequence). The CDR3 has 11 residues. V gave up 3 bases and J gave up 14 bases, with 13 bases separating them. The DNA for the CDR3 is TGTGCCAGTAGTATGGGGCTGGGGAGAACCTTC. This codes for CASSMGLGRTF.